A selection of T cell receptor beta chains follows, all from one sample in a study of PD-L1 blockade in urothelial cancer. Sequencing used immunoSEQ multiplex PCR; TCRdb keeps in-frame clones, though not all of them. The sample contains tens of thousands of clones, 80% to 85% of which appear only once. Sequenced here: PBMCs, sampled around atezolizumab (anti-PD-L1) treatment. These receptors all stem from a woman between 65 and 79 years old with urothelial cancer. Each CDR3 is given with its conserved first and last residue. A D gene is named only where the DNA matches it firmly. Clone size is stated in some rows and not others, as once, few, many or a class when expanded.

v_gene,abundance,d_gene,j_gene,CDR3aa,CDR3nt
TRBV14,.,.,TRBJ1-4,CASSGGEKLFF,TGTGCCAGCAGCGGCGGGGAAAAACTGTTTTTT
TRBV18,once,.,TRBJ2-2,CASSLQNTGELFF,TGTGCCAGCTCACTCCAGAACACCGGGGAGCTGTTTTTT
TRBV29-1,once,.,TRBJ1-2,CSVRTSNYGYTF,TGCAGCGTTAGGACATCTAACTATGGCTACACCTTC
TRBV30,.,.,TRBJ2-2,CAWSVGANTGELFF,TGTGCCTGGAGTGTTGGGGCCAACACCGGGGAGCTGTTTTTT
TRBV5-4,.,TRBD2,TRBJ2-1,CASSLGRAGVAYNEQFF,TGTGCCAGCAGCTTGGGGAGGGCGGGAGTAGCCTACAATGAGCAGTTCTTC
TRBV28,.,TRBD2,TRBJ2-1,CASSAAGVSYNEQFF,TGTGCCAGCAGCGCCGCGGGGGTCTCCTACAATGAGCAGTTCTTC
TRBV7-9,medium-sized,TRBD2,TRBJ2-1,CASSPDSGSSHNEQFF,TGTGCCAGCAGCCCAGATAGCGGGAGCTCCCACAATGAGCAGTTCTTC
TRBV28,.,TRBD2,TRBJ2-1,CASSLGRPYNEQFF,TGTGCCAGCAGTCTCGGGAGGCCCTACAATGAGCAGTTCTTC
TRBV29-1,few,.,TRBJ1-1,CSVEDRGRNTEAFF,TGCAGCGTTGAAGATCGGGGAAGAAACACTGAAGCTTTCTTT
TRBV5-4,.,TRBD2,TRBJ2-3,CASSPLAGADTQYF,TGTGCCAGCAGCCCCCTAGCGGGGGCTGATACGCAGTATTTT
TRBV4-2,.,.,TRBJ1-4,CASSQIMGPDSREEKLFF,TGTGCCAGCAGCCAAATAATGGGGCCGGACAGCCGAGAAGAAAAACTGTTTTTT
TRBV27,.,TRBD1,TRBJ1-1,CASSLGTGTVNTEAFF,TGTGCCAGCAGTTTAGGGACAGGGACTGTGAACACTGAAGCTTTCTTT
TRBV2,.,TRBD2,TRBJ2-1,CASSILAGAYNEQFF,TGTGCCAGCAGTATACTAGCGGGAGCTTACAATGAGCAGTTCTTC
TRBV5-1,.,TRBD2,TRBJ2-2,CASSRLAGDTGELFF,TGCGCCAGCAGCCGACTAGCGGGGGACACCGGGGAGCTGTTTTTT
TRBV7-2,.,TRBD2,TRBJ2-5,CASSLSASGGTSRDF,TGTGCCAGCAGCTTATCGGCTAGCGGGGGAACCTCAAGGGACTTC
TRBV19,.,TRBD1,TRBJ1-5,CASRGQGRGNQPQHF,TGTGCCAGTAGGGGACAGGGGAGAGGCAATCAGCCCCAGCATTTT
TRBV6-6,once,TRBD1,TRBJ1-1,CASSYSGQGGTEAFF,TGTGCCAGCAGTTACTCTGGGCAGGGGGGCACTGAAGCTTTCTTT
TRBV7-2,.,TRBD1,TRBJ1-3,CASRPLTGGGNTIYF,TGTGCCAGCAGACCCCTGACAGGGGGCGGAAACACCATATATTTT
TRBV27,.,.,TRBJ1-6,CASSLSSAAQNSPLHF,TGTGCCAGCAGTTTATCGTCGGCAGCGCAGAATTCACCCCTCCACTTT
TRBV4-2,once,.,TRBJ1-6,CASSQDKRPGISYNSPLHF,TGTGCCAGCAGCCAAGATAAAAGGCCCGGGATCTCCTATAATTCACCCCTCCACTTT
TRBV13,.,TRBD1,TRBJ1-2,CASSLGTGEWYYGYTF,TGTGCCAGCAGTCTAGGCACAGGGGAATGGTACTATGGCTACACCTTC
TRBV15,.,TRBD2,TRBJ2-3,CATSRDARGGDTDTQYF,TGTGCCACCAGCAGAGATGCTCGCGGGGGGGACACAGATACGCAGTATTTT
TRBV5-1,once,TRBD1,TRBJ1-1,CASSHTDRGNTEAFF,TGCGCCAGCAGCCACACAGACAGGGGGAACACTGAAGCTTTCTTT
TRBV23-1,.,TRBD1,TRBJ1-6,CASRARDSKNSPLHF,TGCGCCAGCAGGGCCAGGGACAGTAAGAATTCACCCCTCCACTTT
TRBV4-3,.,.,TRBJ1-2,CASSQVGQFRGYTF,TGCGCCAGCAGCCAAGTAGGACAGTTTAGGGGCTACACCTTC
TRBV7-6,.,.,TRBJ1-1,CASSSSRVTEAFF,TGTGCCAGCAGCTCCTCGAGGGTCACTGAAGCTTTCTTT
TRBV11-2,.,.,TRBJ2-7,CASSLASVSYEQYF,TGTGCCAGCAGCTTGGCTAGCGTTTCCTACGAGCAGTACTTC
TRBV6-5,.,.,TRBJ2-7,CASSYSKGVGAYEQYF,TGTGCCAGCAGTTACTCGAAGGGGGTAGGGGCCTACGAGCAGTACTTC
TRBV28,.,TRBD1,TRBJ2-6,CASRDRGVSGANVLTF,TGTGCCAGCAGGGACAGGGGTGTCTCTGGGGCCAACGTCCTGACTTTC
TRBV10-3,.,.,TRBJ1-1,CAISEPSGEAFF,TGTGCCATCAGTGAACCCTCAGGTGAAGCTTTCTTT
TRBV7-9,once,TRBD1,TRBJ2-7,CASSLGLTGISEQYF,TGTGCCAGCAGCTTAGGATTGACAGGGATAAGCGAGCAGTACTTC
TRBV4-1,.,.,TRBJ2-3,CAGSQELSTDTQYF,TGCGCCGGCAGCCAAGAGTTAAGCACAGATACGCAGTATTTT
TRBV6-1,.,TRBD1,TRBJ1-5,CASSEMGQGNNQPQHF,TGTGCCAGCAGTGAAATGGGACAGGGGAACAATCAGCCCCAGCATTTT
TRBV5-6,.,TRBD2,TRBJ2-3,CASSITSGGAADTQYF,TGTGCCAGCAGCATCACTAGCGGGGGGGCCGCAGATACGCAGTATTTT
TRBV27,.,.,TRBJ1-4,CASSSAGWEEKLFF,TGTGCCAGCAGTTCGGCAGGGTGGGAAGAAAAACTGTTTTTT
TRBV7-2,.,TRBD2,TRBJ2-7,CASSSGTSVQYF,TGTGCCAGCAGCTCCGGGACTAGCGTTCAGTACTTC
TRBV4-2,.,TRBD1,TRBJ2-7,CASSQDDRGGGNEQYF,TGTGCCAGCAGCCAAGATGACAGGGGCGGCGGGAACGAGCAGTACTTC
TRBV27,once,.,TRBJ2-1,CASSRFGQSKNEQFF,TGTGCCAGCAGTCGTTTCGGACAGTCAAAGAATGAGCAGTTCTTC
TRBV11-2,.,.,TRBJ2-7,CASSYGTPAYEQYF,TGTGCCAGCAGCTATGGGACACCAGCCTACGAGCAGTACTTC
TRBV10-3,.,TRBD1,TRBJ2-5,CAISSSSGQGNQETQYF,TGTGCCATCAGTTCCTCTTCGGGACAGGGGAACCAAGAGACCCAGTACTTC
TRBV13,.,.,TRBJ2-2,CASSPRYWRTAASNTGELFF,TGTGCCAGCAGCCCCCGGTACTGGAGGACGGCGGCTTCGAACACCGGGGAGCTGTTTTTT
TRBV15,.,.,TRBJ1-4,CATSSGRGNSNEKLFF,TGTGCCACCAGCAGTGGGAGGGGTAACTCTAATGAAAAACTGTTTTTT
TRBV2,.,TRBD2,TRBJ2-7,CASTGLAGLYEQYF,TGTGCCAGCACTGGACTAGCGGGGTTATACGAGCAGTACTTC
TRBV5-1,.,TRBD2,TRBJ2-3,CASSLVPSGVVVPPQYF,TGCGCCAGCAGCTTGGTTCCTAGCGGGGTAGTGGTTCCCCCCCAGTATTTT